The next 8 T cell receptor beta chains were all read from a single sample in a study of T cells expressing NK-cell markers. TCRdb reprocessed the 5' RACE reads, with one entry per CDR3 protein and no DNA. This listing includes 300,000 to 450,000 distinct CDR3 sequences. The sequenced sample was blood T cells: a sorted CD56 or NKG2C T cell subset, CD4+ or CD8+ T cells, or bulk PBMC T cells (not recorded which). The origin of the receptors is a man aged 18-70 years in good health.

The chain has TRBV7-8 and TRBJ2-1; TCRdb's assignment of TRBD2 cannot be checked, as there is no DNA. CDR3 length equals 20 residues. The germline CDR1 and CDR2 sequences are SGHVS and FQNEAQ. This CDR3 is CASSPPRVRGAELSYNEQFF.

This chain links TRBV6-1 with TRBJ2-1; TCRdb proposes TRBD2, but this gene call is untestable without DNA. This CDR3 is 14 amino acids long. Germline loops: CDR1 MNHNS, CDR2 SASEGT. The CDR3: CASRRPQPYNEQFF.

The V and J genes are TRBV6-1 and TRBJ2-7; TCRdb names TRBD2, which stays unverified in the absence of DNA. Per germline, CDR1 MNHNS and CDR2 SASEGT. The CDR3 runs 15 residues. The CDR3 is CASSRTTSVTYEQYF.

This rearrangement joins TRBV7-2 to TRBJ2-2; there is no DNA to check the TCRdb D call of TRBD1. The CDR3 runs 18 residues. CDR1 and CDR2 (germline): SGHTA, FQGNSA. Here the CDR3 reads CASSLVASGGRNTGELFF.

The chain links TRBV20-1 to TRBJ2-3; TCRdb's D gene call, TRBD2, goes unchecked for lack of DNA. Germline CDR1 is DFQATT and CDR2 is SNEGSKA (reference sequence). The CDR3 consists of 11 residues. CDR3 loop: CSASGLGSQYF.

The chain links TRBV6-2 or TRBV6-3 to TRBJ2-4; TCRdb's D call of TRBD1 is untestable without DNA. Germline CDR1 MNHEY, CDR2 SVGEGT. This CDR3 is 14 amino acids long. The CDR3 reads CASSQTGTPGIQYF.

The chain employs TRBV4-2 and TRBJ1-2; TCRdb selects TRBD1, and the lack of DNA leaves this call unchecked. The CDR3 loop spans 15 amino acids. From germline, CDR1 is LGHNA and CDR2 YNFKEQ. The CDR3 loop reads CASSQGTTGGYGYTF.

The V gene is TRBV7-7, the J gene TRBJ2-5; lacking DNA, the TRBD1 call made by TCRdb goes unchecked. The germline V gene encodes CDR1 SSHAT and CDR2 FNYEAQ (reference sequence). The CDR3 is 14 residues long. The CDR3 sequence: CASSLPGGIETQYF.